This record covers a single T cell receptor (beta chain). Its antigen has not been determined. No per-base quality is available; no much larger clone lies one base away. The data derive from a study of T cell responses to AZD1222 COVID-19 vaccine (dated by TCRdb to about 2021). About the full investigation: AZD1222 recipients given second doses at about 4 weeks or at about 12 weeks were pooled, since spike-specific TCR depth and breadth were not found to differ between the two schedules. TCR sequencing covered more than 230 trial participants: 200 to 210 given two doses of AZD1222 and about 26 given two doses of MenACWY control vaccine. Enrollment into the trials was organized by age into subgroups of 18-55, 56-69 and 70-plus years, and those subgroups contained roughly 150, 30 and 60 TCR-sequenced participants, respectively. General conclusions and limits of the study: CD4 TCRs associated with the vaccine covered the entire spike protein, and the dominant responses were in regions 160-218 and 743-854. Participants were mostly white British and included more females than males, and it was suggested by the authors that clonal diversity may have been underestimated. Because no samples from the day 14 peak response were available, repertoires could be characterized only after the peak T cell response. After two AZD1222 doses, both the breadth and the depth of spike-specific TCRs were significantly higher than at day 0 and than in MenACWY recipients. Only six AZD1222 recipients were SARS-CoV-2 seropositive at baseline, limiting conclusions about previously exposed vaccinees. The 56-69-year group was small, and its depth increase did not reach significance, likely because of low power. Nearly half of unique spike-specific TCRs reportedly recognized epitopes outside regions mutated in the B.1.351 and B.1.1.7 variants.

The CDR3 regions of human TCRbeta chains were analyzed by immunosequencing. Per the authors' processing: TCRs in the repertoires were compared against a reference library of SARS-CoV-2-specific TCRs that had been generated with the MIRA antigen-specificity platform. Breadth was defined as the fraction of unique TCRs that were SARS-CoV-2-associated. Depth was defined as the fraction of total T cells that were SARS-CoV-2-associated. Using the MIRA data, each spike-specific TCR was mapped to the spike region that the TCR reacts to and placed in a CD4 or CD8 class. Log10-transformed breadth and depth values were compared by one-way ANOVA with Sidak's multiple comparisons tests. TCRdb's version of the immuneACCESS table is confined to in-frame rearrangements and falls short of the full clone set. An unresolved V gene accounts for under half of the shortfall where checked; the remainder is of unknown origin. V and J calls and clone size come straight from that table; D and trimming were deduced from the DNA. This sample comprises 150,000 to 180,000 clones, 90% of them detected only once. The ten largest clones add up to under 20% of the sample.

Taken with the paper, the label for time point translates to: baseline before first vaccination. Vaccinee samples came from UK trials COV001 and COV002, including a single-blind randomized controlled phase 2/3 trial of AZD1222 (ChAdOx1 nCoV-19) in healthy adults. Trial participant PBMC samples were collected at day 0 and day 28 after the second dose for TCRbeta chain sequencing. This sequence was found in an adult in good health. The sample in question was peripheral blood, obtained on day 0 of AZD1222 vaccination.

The CDR3 sequence is CASRINSYGYTF. The DNA sequence is given as TGTGCCAGTAGGATCAACAGCTATGGCTACACCTTC. In this chain, TRBV19 is recombined with TRBJ1-2; too little of a D gene remains to name it. A distance of 9 bases separates the germline ends of V and J, which lose 6 bases and 4 bases respectively. From the cysteine through the phenylalanine, the CDR3 covers 12 amino acids. CDR3 DNA is the only sequence kept; it has 36 bases, read in frame from the first base. In the germline V gene (reference sequence), CDR1 corresponds to LNHDA and CDR2 to SQIVND.